This T cell receptor beta chain was recovered during a study of blood T cell repertoires in COVID-19. The overall study: Some COVID-19 samples were acute and others convalescent; all came from the United States, Italy and Spain. The analysed material was cDNA or gDNA that came from T cells, B-cell-depleted T cells, or PBMCs.

In the source study's methods: Researchers report that nucleated cell counts were estimated from reference gene primer amplification. Produced via immunoSEQ multiplex PCR; TCRdb's table is partial and in-frame only. V and J calls and clone size are as listed in that table; D and trimming were resolved from the DNA. Of tens of thousands of clones listed, 80% to 90% were seen once; the top ten hold over 4%. Sequencing used peripheral blood. This sequence was found in a man aged 55 to 69 with acute or convalescent COVID-19.

CDR3 region: CASSPETGLGNQPQHF. CDR3 DNA: TGCGCCAGCAGCCCCGAGACAGGGCTCGGCAATCAGCCCCAGCATTTT. The chain has TRBV5-1 and TRBJ1-5; 7 bases line up with TRBD1. Germline CDR1 and CDR2: SGHRS and YFSETQ. With V trimmed by 4 bases and J by 2 bases, 9 bases remained unmatched. The CDR3 contains 16 residues.